This TCR beta chain stems from a study of vaccination and CD4 T cells after COVID-19. Across the study: Post-vaccine specimens were obtained a median roughly 70 days after dose two (range 14 to 241).

Treatment given: approximately nine-day PBMC culture with coronavirus spike peptide pools or control peptides (ViraFEST assay). CD4+ T cells of the unexposed donor were collected before the COVID-19 pandemic (2011-2018). An Oncomine TCR Beta short-read assay was used to sequence the DNA from cultured CD4+ T cells. TCRdb re-analysed the PCR reads in MiXCR, keeping a single row per CDR3 protein. The sample has 6,500 to 7,500 distinct CDR3 sequences; 33% are singletons. In the case of this clonotype: Its antigen is unidentified.

V lost 1 base, J lost 1 base, and 10 bases lay in between. Per the germline V gene, CDR1 is SEHNR and CDR2 is FQNEAQ (reference sequence). CDR3 length: 15 residues. Source material: CD4+ T cells from blood, cultured in vitro. The receptor comes from a human donor in good health. The chain links TRBV7-9 to TRBJ1-1; D is unresolved. DNA for the CDR3: TGTGCCAGCAGCTTAGGTGGCAAGCAGAACACTGAAGCTTTCTTT. Its translation is CASSLGGKQNTEAFF.